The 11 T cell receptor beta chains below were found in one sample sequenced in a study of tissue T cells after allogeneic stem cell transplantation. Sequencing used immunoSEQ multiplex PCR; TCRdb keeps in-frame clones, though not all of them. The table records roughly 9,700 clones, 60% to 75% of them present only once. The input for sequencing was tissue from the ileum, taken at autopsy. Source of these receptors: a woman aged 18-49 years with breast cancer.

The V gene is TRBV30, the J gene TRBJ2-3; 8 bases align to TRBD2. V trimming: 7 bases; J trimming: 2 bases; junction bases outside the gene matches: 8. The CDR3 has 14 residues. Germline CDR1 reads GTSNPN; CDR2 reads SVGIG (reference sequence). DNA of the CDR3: TGTGCCTCCGGGGCGGGAGGCTTCACAGATACGCAGTATTTT. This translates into CASGAGGFTDTQYF.

The CDR3 protein is CSVEGGAGERINEQFF. The CDR3 DNA reads TGCAGCGTTGAAGGAGGGGCAGGGGAGAGGATCAATGAGCAGTTCTTC. This rearrangement joins TRBV29-1 to TRBJ2-1; TRBD1 might be the D (6 bases). The CDR3 spans 16 residues. V was clipped by 1 base and J by 6 bases, with 19 bases between them. Per germline, CDR1 SQVTM and CDR2 ANQGSEA.

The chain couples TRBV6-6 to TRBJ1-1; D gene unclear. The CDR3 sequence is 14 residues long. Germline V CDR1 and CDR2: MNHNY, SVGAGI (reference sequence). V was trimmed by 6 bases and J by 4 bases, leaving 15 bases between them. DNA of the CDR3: TGTGCCAGCAGCGACTCACGGGTCGGCACTGAAGCTTTCTTT. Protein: CASSDSRVGTEAFF.

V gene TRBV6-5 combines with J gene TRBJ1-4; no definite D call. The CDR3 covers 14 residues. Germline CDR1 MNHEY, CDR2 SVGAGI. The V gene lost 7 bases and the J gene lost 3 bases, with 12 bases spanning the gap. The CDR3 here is CASKSGSANEKLFF. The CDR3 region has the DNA TGTGCCAGCAAATCCGGCTCGGCTAATGAAAAACTGTTTTTT.

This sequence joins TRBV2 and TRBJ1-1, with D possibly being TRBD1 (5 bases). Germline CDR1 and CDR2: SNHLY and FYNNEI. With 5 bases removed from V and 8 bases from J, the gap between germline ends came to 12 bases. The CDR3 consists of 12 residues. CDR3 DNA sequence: TGTGCCAGCAGTCGGGGCGGTCTCGAAGCTTTCTTT. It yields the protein CASSRGGLEAFF.

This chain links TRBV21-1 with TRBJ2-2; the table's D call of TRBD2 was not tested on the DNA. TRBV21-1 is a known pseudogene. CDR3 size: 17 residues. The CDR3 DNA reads TGTGCCAGCAGCAAAGAAGGAGGGAAGGAGAACACCGGGGAGCTGTTTTTT. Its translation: CASSKEGGKENTGELFF.

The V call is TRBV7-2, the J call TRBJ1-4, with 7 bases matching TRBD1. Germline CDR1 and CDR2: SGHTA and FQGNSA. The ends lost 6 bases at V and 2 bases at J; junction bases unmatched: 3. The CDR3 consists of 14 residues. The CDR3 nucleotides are TGTGCCAGCAGGCAAGGGGGCACTAATGAAAAACTGTTTTTT. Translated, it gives CASRQGGTNEKLFF.

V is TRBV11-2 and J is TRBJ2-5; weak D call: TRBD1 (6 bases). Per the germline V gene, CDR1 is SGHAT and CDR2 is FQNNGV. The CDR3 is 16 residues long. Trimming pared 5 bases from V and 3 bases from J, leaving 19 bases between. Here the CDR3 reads CASSLSTPGHKETQYF. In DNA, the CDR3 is TGTGCCAGCAGCCTATCAACTCCGGGACATAAAGAGACCCAGTACTTC.

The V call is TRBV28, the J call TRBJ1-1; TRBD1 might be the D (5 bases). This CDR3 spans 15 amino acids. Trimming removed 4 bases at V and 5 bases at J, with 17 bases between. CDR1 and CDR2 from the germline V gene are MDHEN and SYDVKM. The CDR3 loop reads CASSSGDLTPTEAFF. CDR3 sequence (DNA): TGTGCCAGCAGTTCTGGGGACCTTACCCCTACTGAAGCTTTCTTT.

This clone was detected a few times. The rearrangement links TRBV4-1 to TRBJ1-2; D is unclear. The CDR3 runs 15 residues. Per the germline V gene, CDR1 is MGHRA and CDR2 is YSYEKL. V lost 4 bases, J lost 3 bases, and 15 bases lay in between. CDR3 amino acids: CASSPLMRADYGYTF. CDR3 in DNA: TGCGCCAGCAGCCCTCTTATGAGGGCCGACTATGGCTACACCTTC.

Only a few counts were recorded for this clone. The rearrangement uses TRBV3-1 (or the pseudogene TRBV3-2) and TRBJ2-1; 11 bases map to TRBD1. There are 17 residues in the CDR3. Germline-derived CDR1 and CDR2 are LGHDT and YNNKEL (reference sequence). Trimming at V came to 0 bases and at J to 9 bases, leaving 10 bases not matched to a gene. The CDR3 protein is CASSQESPGQGGGEQFF. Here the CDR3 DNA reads TGTGCCAGCAGCCAAGAGTCACCGGGACAGGGGGGTGGTGAGCAGTTCTTC.